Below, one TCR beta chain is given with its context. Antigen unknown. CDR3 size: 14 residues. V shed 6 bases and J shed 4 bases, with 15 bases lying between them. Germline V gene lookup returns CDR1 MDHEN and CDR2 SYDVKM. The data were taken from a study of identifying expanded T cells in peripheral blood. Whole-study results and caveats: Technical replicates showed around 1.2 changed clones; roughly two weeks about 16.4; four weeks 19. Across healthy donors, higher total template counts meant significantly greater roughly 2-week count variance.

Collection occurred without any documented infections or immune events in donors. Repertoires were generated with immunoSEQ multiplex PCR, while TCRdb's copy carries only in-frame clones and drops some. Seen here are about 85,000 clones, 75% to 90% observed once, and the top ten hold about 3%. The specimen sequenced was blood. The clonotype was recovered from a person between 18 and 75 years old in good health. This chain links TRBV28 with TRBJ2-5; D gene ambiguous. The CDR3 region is CASRPPGAGETQYF. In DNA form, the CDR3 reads TGTGCCAGCAGGCCGCCCGGAGCCGGAGAGACCCAGTACTTC.